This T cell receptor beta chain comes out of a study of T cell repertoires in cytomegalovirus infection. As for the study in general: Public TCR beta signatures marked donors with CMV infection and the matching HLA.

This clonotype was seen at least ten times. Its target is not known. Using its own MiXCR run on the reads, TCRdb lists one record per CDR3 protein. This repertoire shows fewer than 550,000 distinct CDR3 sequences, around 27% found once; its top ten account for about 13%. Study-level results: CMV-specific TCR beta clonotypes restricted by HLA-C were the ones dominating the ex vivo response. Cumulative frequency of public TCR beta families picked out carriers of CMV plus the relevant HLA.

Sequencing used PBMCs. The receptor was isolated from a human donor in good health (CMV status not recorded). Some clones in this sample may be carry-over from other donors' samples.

CDR3: CASSLAAGPPNEQFF. CDR3 nucleotides: TGTGCCAGCAGCTTAGCGGCGGGACCCCCGAATGAGCAGTTCTTC. The chain carries TRBV7-2 and TRBJ2-1; D perhaps matches TRBD2 (6 bases). Germline V gene sequence: CDR1 SGHTA, CDR2 FQGNSA. The CDR3 length is 15 residues. Trimming removed 0 bases from V and 7 bases from J, with 13 bases in between.